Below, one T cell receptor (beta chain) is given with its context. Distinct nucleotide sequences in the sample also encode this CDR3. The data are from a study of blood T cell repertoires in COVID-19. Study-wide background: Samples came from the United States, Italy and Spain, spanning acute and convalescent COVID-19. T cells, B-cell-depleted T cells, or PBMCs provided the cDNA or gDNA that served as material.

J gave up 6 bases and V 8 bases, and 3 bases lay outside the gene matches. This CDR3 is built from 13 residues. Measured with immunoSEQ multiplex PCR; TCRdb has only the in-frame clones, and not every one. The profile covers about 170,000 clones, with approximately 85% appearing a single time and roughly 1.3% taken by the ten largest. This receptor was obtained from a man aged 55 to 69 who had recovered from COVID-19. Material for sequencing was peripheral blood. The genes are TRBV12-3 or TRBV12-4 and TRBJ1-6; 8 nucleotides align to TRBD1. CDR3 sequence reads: CASRGQGNSPLHF. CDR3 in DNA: TGTGCCAGCCGAGGACAGGGTAATTCACCCCTCCACTTT.